This T cell receptor (beta chain) was sequenced during a study of PD-L1 blockade in urothelial cancer. Measured with immunoSEQ multiplex PCR; TCRdb has only the in-frame clones, and not every one. This table holds roughly 39,000 clones, around 89% found once. There are 15 residues in the CDR3. V shed 4 bases and J shed 0 bases, with 14 bases lying between them. Germline V gene data show CDR1 as SGDLS and CDR2 as YYNGEE. This clone is medium-sized. The chain carries TRBV9 and TRBJ2-7, with D perhaps TRBD2 (6 bases). The receptor was isolated from a man aged 55 to 70 with urothelial cancer. This material consisted of PBMCs, taken around atezolizumab (anti-PD-L1) treatment. The CDR3 coding sequence is TGTGCCAGCAGCCCCCCGGGGGAGCTCTCCTACGAGCAGTACTTC. Encoded protein: CASSPPGELSYEQYF.